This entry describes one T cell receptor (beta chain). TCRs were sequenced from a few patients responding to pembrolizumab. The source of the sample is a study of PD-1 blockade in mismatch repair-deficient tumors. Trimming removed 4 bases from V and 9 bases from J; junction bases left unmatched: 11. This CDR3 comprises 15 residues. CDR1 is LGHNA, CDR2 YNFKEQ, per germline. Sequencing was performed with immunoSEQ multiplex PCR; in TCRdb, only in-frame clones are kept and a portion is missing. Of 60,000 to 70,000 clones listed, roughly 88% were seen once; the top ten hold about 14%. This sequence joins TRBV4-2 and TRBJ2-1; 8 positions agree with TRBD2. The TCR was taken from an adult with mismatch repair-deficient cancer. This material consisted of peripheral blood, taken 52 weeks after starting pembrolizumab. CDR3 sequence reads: CASSPQRESMGEQFF. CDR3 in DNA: TGTGCCAGCAGCCCTCAGCGGGAGAGCATGGGTGAGCAGTTCTTC.